The entry below gives a single T cell receptor (beta chain) sequence along with its context. Profiled with immunoSEQ multiplex PCR; TCRdb holds only in-frame clones, not every one. This repertoire shows approximately 170,000 clones, approximately 87% found once; its top ten account for under 5%. CDR1 and CDR2 from the germline V gene are LNHDA and SQIVND (reference sequence). The V and J ends lost 3 bases and 4 bases respectively, with 18 bases between them. The CDR3 is made up of 16 amino acids. These data belong to a study of blood T cell repertoires in COVID-19. Study details: There were acute and convalescent COVID-19 samples, and they came from the United States, Italy and Spain.

The rearrangement joins TRBV19 to TRBJ1-1, with a tentative D call TRBD1 (5 bases). This TCR was recovered from a woman in her sixties or seventies with acute or convalescent COVID-19. The specimen sequenced was peripheral blood. CDR3 in amino acids: CASSIPSGLEGTEAFF. CDR3 in DNA: TGTGCCAGTAGTATCCCCTCAGGGTTGGAGGGCACTGAAGCTTTCTTT.